Below, 3 T cell receptor beta chains from the same sample are listed, as sequenced in a study of CD8+CD57+ T cells in acquired aplastic anemia. For sequencing, patients were chosen who had shown expansion of CD8+CD57+ cells by flow cytometry. CDR3 and TCR beta VDJ profiling relied on a genomic DNA template. TCRdb processed the reads anew with MiXCR; each CDR3 protein has one entry. The sample carries about 95,000 distinct CDR3 sequences, 55% to 75% recorded once. The sample taken for sequencing was sorted CD4+, CD8+, or CD8+CD57+ T cells (not recorded which) from PBMCs. The receptors originated from a human donor with aplastic anemia.

The table lists this clonotype with a few counts. The rearrangement joins TRBV7-3 to TRBJ1-3, with D uncertain. The CDR3 loop spans 12 amino acids. Trimming took off 5 bases at V and 8 bases at J, with 10 bases between the two ends. CDR1 is SGHTA and CDR2 is FQGTGA in the germline V gene. The CDR3 nucleotides are TGTGCCAGCAGCAGATGGGCTGACACCATATATTTT. It encodes CASSRWADTIYF.

This clonotype was counted only a few times. This rearrangement joins TRBV19 to TRBJ2-2, with D perhaps matching TRBD1 (6 bases). This CDR3 has 14 residues. CDR1 and CDR2 from the germline V gene are LNHDA and SQIVND (reference sequence). V was trimmed by 9 bases and J by 4 bases, leaving 15 bases between them. The CDR3 nucleotides are TGTGCCAGCCACCCGGGACATCGCACCGGGGAGCTGTTTTTT. Translating gives CASHPGHRTGELFF.

This clonotype showed up many times. This chain connects TRBV19 to TRBJ2-7; 7 positions agree with TRBD1. The V gene's germline CDR1 is LNHDA and CDR2 SQIVND (reference sequence). The length of the CDR3 is 16 residues. J lost 3 bases, V lost 1 base, and 9 bases had no gene match. The CDR3 nucleotides are TGTGCCAGTAGTATAGCAGGGGGTCCTTCAATCTACGAGCAGTACTTC. This encodes CASSIAGGPSIYEQYF.